One sample yielded the 23 T cell receptor beta chains listed below, sequenced in a study of CD8+CD57+ T cells in acquired aplastic anemia. Genomic DNA, serving as template, underwent TCR beta VDJ and CDR3 profiling. TCRdb ran MiXCR on the reads and lists one entry per CDR3 protein. The sample has 95,000 to 120,000 distinct CDR3 sequences; 40% to 60% are singletons. Material for sequencing was sorted CD4+, CD8+, or CD8+CD57+ T cells (not recorded which) from PBMCs. The receptors were sampled from a human donor in good health, serving as a control.

This clonotype was seen repeatedly, ten times or more. This rearrangement joins TRBV12-3 or TRBV12-4 to TRBJ2-7; TRBD2 agrees at 8 bases. There are 14 residues in the CDR3. The J segment lost 4 bases and the V segment lost 7 bases, leaving 9 bases of the junction unmatched. The CDR3 protein is CASTTGGAGYEQYF. The DNA for the CDR3 is TGTGCCAGCACAACCGGGGGGGCTGGATACGAGCAGTACTTC.

This clonotype was counted many times. This chain joins TRBV7-2 and TRBJ2-1; 9 positions match TRBD2. The CDR3 runs to 17 residues. V lost 1 base, J lost 2 bases, and 6 bases stayed unmatched. Germline lookup yields CDR1 SGHTA and CDR2 FQGNSA. The CDR3 sequence: CASSLVASGEAYNEQFF. In DNA form, the CDR3 reads TGTGCCAGCAGCTTAGTCGCTAGCGGGGAGGCCTACAATGAGCAGTTCTTC.

In this sample, this clonotype turned up many times. The gene calls are TRBV10-3 and TRBJ2-7, with 9 positions matching TRBD1. The length of the CDR3 is 17 residues. CDR1 and CDR2 (germline): ENHRY, SYGVKD. Trimming removed 0 bases from V and 5 bases from J; junction bases left unmatched: 11. CDR3 coding DNA: TGTGCCATCAGTGAGTCGCGGGGTGTGGGACAGGGTCACGAGCAGTACTTC. Its translation: CAISESRGVGQGHEQYF.

The CDR3 DNA follows: TGTGCCACCAGTGATGACTCGGACGAGAATGGCAATGAGCAGTTCTTC. Its translation is CATSDDSDENGNEQFF. This chain joins TRBV24-1 and TRBJ2-1; the D is unclear. V lost 3 bases to trimming and J lost 6 bases, with 17 bases between them. The CDR3 totals 16 residues. Germline CDR1 is KGHDR and CDR2 is SFDVKD.

The CDR3 sequence is CANGDRDTQYF. The CDR3, as DNA: TGTGCCAACGGGGACAGGGATACGCAGTATTTT. This chain joins TRBV10-3 and TRBJ2-3; 8 bases are a match to TRBD1. The CDR3 length is 11 residues. The junction had 3 bases not matched to a gene; V was cut back by 10 bases and J by 6 bases. Germline assignment: CDR1 ENHRY and CDR2 SYGVKD.

The chain recombines TRBV7-2 with TRBJ2-7; the D gene could be TRBD1 or TRBD2 (6 bases each). This CDR3 has 14 amino acids. The V gene's germline CDR1 is SGHTA and CDR2 FQGNSA. Between the trimmed V and J ends, which lost 0 bases and 2 bases, there was a span of 8 bases. Here the CDR3 reads CASSLAGGPYEQYF. CDR3 DNA: TGTGCCAGCAGCTTAGCGGGGGGCCCCTACGAGCAGTACTTC.

DNA for the CDR3: TGCGCCAGCAGCTTACAAACAGGGGATAGTGGAAACACCATATATTTT. This codes for CASSLQTGDSGNTIYF. The chain links TRBV5-1 to TRBJ1-3, with 7 bases identical to TRBD1. V dropped 2 bases and J dropped 3; count of bases not matched to a gene: 8. This CDR3 has 16 residues. Looked up from germline, CDR1 is SGHRS and CDR2 is YFSETQ. Drawing the rest from reference TRBV5-1 and TRBJ1-3, the complete variable domain is KAGVTQTPRYLIKTRGQQVTLSCSPISGHRSVSWYQQTPGQGLQFLFEYFSETQRNKGNFPGRFSGRQFSNSRSEMNVSTLELGDSALYLCASSLQTGDSGNTIYFGEGSWLTVV.

This clonotype was detected only once. The chain joins TRBV9 to TRBJ2-1, with D maybe TRBD1 (7 bases). Trimming shortened V by 1 base and J by 5 bases, and 16 bases separated the two germline ends. Germline lookup yields CDR1 SGDLS and CDR2 YYNGEE. CDR3 length equals 16 residues. The CDR3 DNA follows: TGTGCCAGCAGCGTACTCTCCCAGGGGGGAAACAATGAGCAGTTCTTC. It encodes CASSVLSQGGNNEQFF.

This chain links TRBV9 with TRBJ2-1; 10 positions agree with TRBD1. With 3 bases clipped from V and 4 bases from J, the junction kept 7 bases outside the gene matches. The CDR3 loop spans 16 amino acids. Germline CDR1 and CDR2: SGDLS and YYNGEE. In DNA, the CDR3 is TGTGCCAGCAGCGGACGGGACAGGGGAGATTACAATGAGCAGTTCTTC. As protein: CASSGRDRGDYNEQFF.

This clonotype was seen more than once but under ten times. The V call is TRBV5-6, the J call TRBJ1-1; D not resolved. V gave up 3 bases and J gave up 0 bases, with 6 bases separating them. Germline-derived CDR1 and CDR2 are SGHDT and YYEEEE. CDR3 length: 13 amino acids. Here the CDR3 reads CASSSTMNTEAFF. The CDR3 DNA sequence: TGTGCCAGCAGCTCGACAATGAACACTGAAGCTTTCTTT.

The genes are TRBV29-1 and TRBJ1-1; D is ambiguous. The CDR3 totals 11 residues. The germline V gene encodes CDR1 SQVTM and CDR2 ANQGSEA. The germline V and J ends were trimmed by 3 bases and 11 bases, with 13 bases remaining between them. The CDR3 sequence: CSVEHGVGAFF. DNA for the CDR3: TGCAGCGTTGAGCACGGTGTGGGGGCTTTCTTT. The full variable domain, rest sourced from reference TRBV29-1 and TRBJ1-1, is SAVISQKPSRDICQRGTSLTIQCQVDSQVTMMFWYRQQPGQSLTLIATANQGSEATYESGFVIDKFPISRPNLTFSTLTVSNMSPEDSSIYLCSVEHGVGAFFGQGTRLTVV.

The rearrangement joins TRBV29-1 to TRBJ1-1; 11 bases agree with TRBD1. Germline V gene lookup returns CDR1 SQVTM and CDR2 ANQGSEA. CDR3 length equals 12 residues. This CDR3 reads CSLGQGGTEAFF. In DNA form, the CDR3 reads TGCAGTTTGGGACAGGGGGGCACTGAAGCTTTCTTT.

This clonotype was picked up many times. V usage is TRBV4-3 and J usage is TRBJ2-1; TRBD1 is a possible D gene (5 bases). The CDR3 is 14 residues long. V was trimmed by 2 bases and J by 8 bases, leaving 13 bases between them. Germline CDR1 LGHNA, CDR2 YSLEER. The CDR3 protein is CASSQTPRGHEQFF. DNA of the CDR3: TGCGCCAGCAGCCAAACCCCAAGGGGCCATGAGCAGTTCTTC.

This clonotype was recorded at least ten times. V gene TRBV9 combines with J gene TRBJ2-1; the D is unclear. Germline V lookup: CDR1 SGDLS, CDR2 YYNGEE. V lost 0 bases, J lost 0 bases, and 10 bases lay in between. This CDR3 comprises 16 residues. Here the CDR3 DNA reads TGTGCCAGCAGCGTAGCTATCGTGTTCTCCTACAATGAGCAGTTCTTC. Translation gives CASSVAIVFSYNEQFF.

This clonotype was counted many times. The gene calls are TRBV4-1 and TRBJ2-3; D remains ambiguous. The length of the CDR3 is 16 residues. Germline CDR1 reads MGHRA; CDR2 reads YSYEKL. V lost 0 bases and J lost 3, with 13 bases in between. CDR3 nucleotide sequence: TGCGCCAGCAGCCAAGAAGGTGCGACGAGAACAGATACGCAGTATTTT. Translated: CASSQEGATRTDTQYF.

This chain connects TRBV12-5 to TRBJ2-6; 11 bases agree with TRBD1. The V segment lost 5 bases and the J segment 2 bases; nucleotides outside the gene matches: 5. Germline loops: CDR1 LGHNT, CDR2 FRNRAP. The CDR3 extends over 17 amino acids. The CDR3 spells CASGGGQGVPGANVLTF. The CDR3 DNA follows: TGTGCTAGTGGTGGGGGACAGGGGGTCCCTGGGGCCAACGTCCTGACTTTC.

This rearrangement joins TRBV6-5 to TRBJ2-7, with D possibly TRBD2 on 5 matching bases. The CDR3 is 12 residues long. The V gene lost 2 bases and the J gene lost 3 bases, with 5 bases spanning the gap. Looked up from germline, CDR1 is MNHEY and CDR2 is SVGAGI. CDR3 in amino acids: CASSYTSYEQYV. CDR3 nucleotides: TGTGCCAGCAGTTACACTAGCTACGAGCAGTACGTC.

The chain joins TRBV7-9 to TRBJ1-6; the D is unclear. Per the germline V gene, CDR1 is SEHNR and CDR2 is FQNEAQ (reference sequence). CDR3 length: 12 residues. The V and J ends lost 1 base and 8 bases respectively, with 3 bases between them. The CDR3 bases are TGTGCCAGCAGCTTAGACGATTCACCCCTCCACTTT. Translating gives CASSLDDSPLHF.

This clonotype was seen just once. The genes are TRBV4-3 and TRBJ1-6; 8 bases are a match to TRBD1. Losses at the gene ends were 2 bases for V and 10 bases for J; bases not matched to a gene: 4. CDR1 and CDR2 from the germline V gene are LGHNA and YSLEER. The CDR3 has 14 amino acids. CDR3 coding DNA: TGCGCCAGCAGCCAACACAGGGGGAGATCACCCCTCCACTTT. As protein: CASSQHRGRSPLHF.

This clonotype was recorded many times. The CDR3 bases are TGTGCCAGCAGCCAAAACGGACGGATCCACCACTACGAGCAGTACTTC. Its translation is CASSQNGRIHHYEQYF. V gene TRBV27 combines with J gene TRBJ2-7; unclear D gene. Per the germline V gene, CDR1 is MNHEY and CDR2 is SMNVEV (reference sequence). This CDR3 contains 16 residues. V lost 6 bases, J lost 3 bases, and 21 bases lay in between.

The table lists this clonotype with a few counts. This chain connects TRBV9 to TRBJ2-3, with D tentatively TRBD2 (7 bases). CDR1 and CDR2 from the germline V gene are SGDLS and YYNGEE. The V gene lost 7 bases and the J gene lost 11 bases, with 23 bases spanning the gap. The CDR3 runs 14 residues. CDR3 nucleotide sequence: TGTGCCAGCTCACCAAGGGGGGGGTACAATGAGCAGTATTTT. Its protein is CASSPRGGYNEQYF.

This clonotype was recorded many times. The gene calls are TRBV6-1 and TRBJ1-1; no clear D gene. This CDR3 spans 14 amino acids. The germline CDR1 and CDR2 sequences are MNHNS and SASEGT. The germline V and J ends were trimmed by 6 bases and 0 bases, with 11 bases remaining between them. DNA for the CDR3: TGTGCCAGCAGCCCAGACGGATTGAACACTGAAGCTTTCTTT. It translates to CASSPDGLNTEAFF.

This clonotype was seen at least ten times. The rearrangement joins TRBV9 to TRBJ2-2, with D possibly TRBD1 on 6 matching bases. The CDR3 extends over 16 amino acids. Germline V gene sequence: CDR1 SGDLS, CDR2 YYNGEE. V lost 0 bases, J lost 5 bases, and 14 bases lay in between. The CDR3 spells CASSVVEGDATGELFF. The DNA for the CDR3 is TGTGCCAGCAGCGTAGTAGAGGGGGATGCAACCGGGGAGCTGTTTTTT.